This T cell receptor beta chain came from a study of immune characterization of retroperitoneal liposarcoma. TCRdb reprocessed the PCR reads with MiXCR, giving one entry per CDR3 protein. The sample lists more than 10,000 distinct CDR3 sequences; around 30% were seen once. This clonotype has at least ten counts. CDR3 length equals 17 residues. Sequenced sample: tumor tissue. This clonotype was sampled from a male donor with retroperitoneal liposarcoma. This chain joins TRBV12-3 or TRBV12-4 and TRBJ2-1, with 9 bases lining up with TRBD2. Gene TRBJ2-7 matches the end of the DNA better, so the J call may be wrong. CDR3 amino acids: CASSLSGWTSVYNEQYF. In nucleotides, the CDR3 is TGTGCCAGCAGCCTTAGTGGCTGGACTAGCGTATACAATGAGCAGTACTTC.